This TCR beta chain was retrieved from a study of T-cell memory formation after mild COVID-19. Study-level results: In second-wave clones peaking day 37, SARS-CoV-2 specificity remained unconfirmed. That cross-reactive memory joined was suggested by some responding clones appearing in pre-infection memory.

UMIs and sample barcodes were carried by the TCR alpha and TCR beta cDNA libraries that 5'RACE produced using constant-segment primers. TCRdb reprocessed the 5' RACE reads with MiXCR, giving one entry per CDR3 protein. The sample holds around 200,000 distinct CDR3 sequences, around 18% seen once. This CDR3 is 13 amino acids long. The junction had 7 bases not matched to a gene; V was cut back by 6 bases and J by 5 bases. Germline-derived CDR1 and CDR2 are DFQATT and SNEGSKA (reference sequence). This clonotype was seen a handful of times. Its antigen is as yet unknown. The sample consisted of PBMCs or a T cell subset sorted from them (not recorded which). The receptor was derived from a man younger than 35 who had mild COVID-19 (a few samples of this study predate the infection). Cell type and time point are not known. The chain employs TRBV20-1 and TRBJ2-7, with 10 bases that match TRBD1. The CDR3 bases are TGCAGTGCCCTGGACAGGGGGTTACACGAGCAGTACTTC. This translates into CSALDRGLHEQYF.